The clone carrying this T cell receptor (beta chain) was counted between two and nine times. Its matching antigen is unknown. This record comes from a study of PD-1 blockade in classical Hodgkin lymphoma. CDR1 is MDHEN and CDR2 is SYDVKM in the germline V gene. The CDR3 loop spans 13 amino acids. The J segment lost 0 bases and the V segment lost 7 bases, leaving 2 bases of the junction unmatched. Study-wide findings and caveats: Baseline diversity resembling that of newly diagnosed patients was seen in complete responders.

Clones were sequenced by immunoSEQ multiplex PCR, and TCRdb holds only the in-frame ones, with some missing. The sample includes roughly 96,000 clones, roughly 87% of them seen just once. Every patient was affected by relapse after autologous stem cell transplantation, while exposure to brentuximab vedotin was not uniform. The chain carries TRBV28 and TRBJ1-2; 7 bases fit TRBD1. This specimen consisted of peripheral blood mononuclear cells (PBMCs), obtained before the second cycle of nivolumab. This TCR was recovered from a human donor with classical Hodgkin lymphoma. This chain's CDR3 is CASTGQANYGYTF. Written as DNA, the CDR3 is TGTGCCAGCACCGGACAGGCTAACTATGGCTACACCTTC.